This passage covers 23 T cell receptor beta chains from one sample sequenced in a study of blood T cell repertoires in COVID-19. Measured with immunoSEQ multiplex PCR; TCRdb has only the in-frame clones, and not every one. The sample lists roughly 150,000 clones, more than 75% occurring once. Source material: peripheral blood. Receptors were obtained from a woman aged 70-85 years with COVID-19, enrolled during active disease.

The chain couples TRBV5-1 to TRBJ1-3; a possible D gene is TRBD1 (6 bases). V lost 4 bases to trimming and J lost 1 base, with 12 bases between them. This CDR3 spans 15 amino acids. Germline lookup yields CDR1 SGHRS and CDR2 YFSETQ. The CDR3 loop is CASSQQGFSGNTIYF. The CDR3 bases are TGCGCCAGCAGCCAACAGGGCTTTTCTGGAAACACCATATATTTT.

The V and J genes are TRBV7-8 and TRBJ1-5; perhaps TRBD1 as D (5 bases). V was pared by 4 bases and J by 4 bases, with 8 bases between. The CDR3 runs 13 residues. CDR1 is SGHVS, CDR2 FQNEAQ, per germline. The CDR3 region has the DNA TGTGCCAGCAGCTCTCAGGGAAATCAGCCCCAGCATTTT. It translates to CASSSQGNQPQHF.

The chain has TRBV4-1 and TRBJ1-3; 7 positions agree with TRBD1. There are 16 residues in the CDR3. CDR1 and CDR2 from the germline V gene are MGHRA and YSYEKL. V shed 2 bases and J 0 bases; nucleotides not matched to a gene: 4. DNA for the CDR3: TGCGCCAGCAGCCAAACTGCAGGGGGCTCTGGAAACACCATATATTTT. It translates to CASSQTAGGSGNTIYF.

The rearrangement links TRBV11-1 to TRBJ2-3; D may be TRBD2 (5 bases). CDR1 and CDR2 from the germline V gene are SGHAT and FQDESV (reference sequence). V gave up 4 bases and J gave up 4 bases, with 15 bases separating them. This CDR3 region has 15 residues. The CDR3 region is CASSSYVGSADTQYF. The CDR3 region has the DNA TGTGCCAGCAGCTCTTACGTAGGTAGCGCAGATACGCAGTATTTT. Full variable domain (remainder filled in from reference TRBV11-1 and TRBJ2-3): EAEVAQSPRYKITEKSQAVAFWCDPISGHATLYWYRQILGQGPELLVQFQDESVVDDSQLPKDRFSAERLKGVDSTLKIQPAELGDSAMYLCASSSYVGSADTQYFGPGTRLTVL.

This chain links TRBV2 with TRBJ1-1, with D unresolved. Trimming took off 8 bases at V and 0 bases at J, with 10 bases between the two ends. Germline CDR1 reads SNHLY; CDR2 reads FYNNEI. The CDR3 extends over 13 amino acids. Here the CDR3 reads CASGYRMNTEAFF. For the CDR3, the DNA is TGTGCCAGCGGGTACAGAATGAACACTGAAGCTTTCTTT.

The sample holds one count of this clone. This chain uses TRBV25-1 with TRBJ2-3; 7 bases fit TRBD1. Unmatched junction bases numbered 7, after V lost 8 bases and J lost 2 bases. The CDR3 runs 14 residues. Germline assignment: CDR1 MGHDK and CDR2 SYGVNS. The CDR3 sequence: CASARQGHTDTQYF. The CDR3 DNA sequence: TGTGCCAGCGCTAGACAGGGACACACAGATACGCAGTATTTT. Full variable domain (missing parts from reference TRBV25-1 and TRBJ2-3): EADIYQTPRYLVIGTGKKITLECSQTMGHDKMYWYQQDPGMELHLIHYSYGVNSTEKGDLSSESTVSRIRTEHFPLTLESARPSHTSQYLCASARQGHTDTQYFGPGTRLTVL.

J is TRBJ2-7 and V is TRBV6-5; TRBD1 matches 9 bases. This CDR3 region has 13 residues. Germline V gives CDR1 MNHEY, CDR2 SVGAGI. Germline trimming cut 7 bases from V and 5 bases from J; bases unmatched to any gene: 6. CDR3 residues: CASTPGQGHEQYF. CDR3 nucleotide sequence: TGTGCCAGCACCCCGGGACAGGGCCACGAGCAGTACTTC.

V gene TRBV7-3 combines with J gene TRBJ2-2; TRBD1 agrees at 9 bases. CDR1 is SGHTA, CDR2 FQGTGA, per germline. Trimming at V came to 7 bases and at J to 4 bases, leaving 1 base not matched to a gene. The CDR3 is made up of 13 amino acids. The CDR3 nucleotides are TGTGCCAGCAAGACAGGGGGCACCGGGGAGCTGTTTTTT. It is translated as CASKTGGTGELFF.

This chain connects TRBV28 to TRBJ1-1; possibly TRBD1 for D (5 bases). The germline V and J ends were trimmed by 8 bases and 1 base, with 11 bases remaining between them. Germline lookup yields CDR1 MDHEN and CDR2 SYDVKM. The CDR3 contains 13 residues. CDR3 residues: CASVQGSNTEAFF. In DNA form, the CDR3 reads TGTGCCAGCGTGCAGGGATCGAACACTGAAGCTTTCTTT.

CDR3 region: CASSQGDTSYNEQFF. CDR3 nucleotides: TGTGCCAGCAGTCAGGGGGATACCTCCTACAATGAGCAGTTCTTC. The chain is built from TRBV6-2 or TRBV6-3 and TRBJ2-1, with 7 positions matching TRBD1. The CDR3 loop spans 15 amino acids. V shed 5 bases, J shed 0 bases, and the junction held 4 bases outside the gene matches. CDR1 is MNHEY, CDR2 SVGEGT, per germline.

This sequence joins TRBV2 and TRBJ1-2, with 10 bases fitting TRBD1. The CDR3 is 15 amino acids. Germline CDR1 and CDR2: SNHLY and FYNNEI. J gave up 7 bases and V 3 bases, and 8 bases lay outside the gene matches. This CDR3 reads CASSDATGGGRGYTF. CDR3 DNA: TGTGCCAGCAGTGATGCGACAGGGGGCGGTCGTGGCTACACCTTC. Full variable domain (missing parts from reference TRBV2 and TRBJ1-2): EPEVTQTPSHQVTQMGQEVILRCVPISNHLYFYWYRQILGQKVEFLVSFYNNEISEKSEIFDDQFSVERPDGSNFTLKIRSTKLEDSAMYFCASSDATGGGRGYTFGSGTRLTVV.

The sample holds one count of this clone. The V call is TRBV5-1, the J call TRBJ1-1; 7 bases agree with TRBD1. The CDR3 is 15 residues long. CDR1 and CDR2 (germline): SGHRS, YFSETQ. V lost 6 bases to trimming and J lost 5 bases; unmatched junction nucleotides: 13. This CDR3 is CASIDGRGLGTEAFF. The CDR3 region has the DNA TGCGCCAGCATCGACGGGAGGGGGCTAGGGACTGAAGCTTTCTTT.

This chain joins TRBV7-9 and TRBJ1-4; perhaps TRBD1 as D (6 bases). CDR1 is SEHNR, CDR2 FQNEAQ, per germline (reference sequence). Trimming took off 6 bases at V and 2 bases at J, with 13 bases between the two ends. The CDR3 is 15 residues long. Here the CDR3 reads CASSLWGRTNEKLFF. CDR3 coding DNA: TGTGCCAGCAGTCTATGGGGGCGGACTAATGAAAAACTGTTTTTT.

This rearrangement joins TRBV25-1 to TRBJ1-1; 7 nucleotides align to TRBD1. Trimming cost V 7 bases and J 7 bases; bases outside gene matches: 12. Germline lookup yields CDR1 MGHDK and CDR2 SYGVNS. This CDR3 region has 14 residues. For the CDR3, the DNA is TGTGCCAGCATGACCCAGGGGGTGGGTCGTGAAGCTTTCTTT. Encoded protein: CASMTQGVGREAFF. Based on the CDR3 plus reference TRBV25-1 and TRBJ1-1, the full variable domain is EADIYQTPRYLVIGTGKKITLECSQTMGHDKMYWYQQDPGMELHLIHYSYGVNSTEKGDLSSESTVSRIRTEHFPLTLESARPSHTSQYLCASMTQGVGREAFFGQGTRLTVV.

The chain joins TRBV5-5 to TRBJ2-1; 8 bases align to TRBD1. The CDR3 has 19 residues. Trimming at V came to 2 bases and at J to 0 bases, leaving 13 bases not matched to a gene. Germline values: CDR1 SGHKS, CDR2 YYEKEE (reference sequence). This CDR3 is CASSFLQGERGYSYNEQFF. Here the CDR3 DNA reads TGTGCCAGCAGCTTTCTACAGGGGGAACGGGGCTACTCCTACAATGAGCAGTTCTTC.

The table lists this clone with a count of one. The CDR3 coding sequence is TGTGCCAGCAGCCAATCAGGGGTAGGTCAGCCCCAGCATTTT. Protein product: CASSQSGVGQPQHF. The gene calls are TRBV3-1 (or the pseudogene TRBV3-2) and TRBJ1-5; TRBD1 is a possible D gene (6 bases). The CDR3 covers 14 residues. Germline CDR1 is LGHDT and CDR2 is YNNKEL (reference sequence). V gave up 2 bases and J gave up 6 bases, with 11 bases separating them.

This clone came up once. V gene TRBV9 combines with J gene TRBJ2-3, with 11 bases aligning to TRBD2. From germline, CDR1 is SGDLS and CDR2 YYNGEE. The junction had 6 bases not matched to a gene; V was cut back by 4 bases and J by 2 bases. The CDR3 is 16 residues long. The CDR3 spells CASSPLAGGNTDTQYF. The DNA of the CDR3 is TGTGCCAGCAGCCCCCTAGCGGGGGGAAACACAGATACGCAGTATTTT.

The chain has TRBV19 and TRBJ1-4; D not resolved. CDR3 length equals 13 residues. Germline V gives CDR1 LNHDA, CDR2 SQIVND (reference sequence). V lost 7 bases to trimming and J lost 5 bases, with 11 bases between them. The DNA of the CDR3 is TGTGCCAGTACCACGGCAGGAAATGAAAAACTGTTTTTT. Translated: CASTTAGNEKLFF.

The genes are TRBV19 and TRBJ1-1; D might be TRBD1 (6 bases). CDR1 is LNHDA, CDR2 SQIVND, per germline (reference sequence). This CDR3 region has 14 residues. Trimming pared 4 bases from V and 4 bases from J, leaving 13 bases between. The CDR3 is CASSREGVPTEAFF. CDR3 sequence (DNA): TGTGCCAGTAGTAGGGAGGGGGTCCCCACTGAAGCTTTCTTT.

This clone appeared once. The genes are TRBV29-1 and TRBJ2-5; D might be TRBD1 (6 bases). V was cut by 4 bases and J by 3 bases, with 12 bases left in between. The CDR3 consists of 13 residues. Germline V lookup: CDR1 SQVTM, CDR2 ANQGSEA. For the CDR3, the DNA is TGCAGCGTTGGGGGACACGCGGAAGAGACCCAGTACTTC. Amino acid sequence: CSVGGHAEETQYF.

The V gene is TRBV3-1 (or the pseudogene TRBV3-2), the J gene TRBJ1-2, with a tentative D call TRBD1 (5 bases). Germline assignment: CDR1 LGHDT and CDR2 YNNKEL (reference sequence). The CDR3 contains 15 residues. V lost 4 bases, J lost 4 bases, and 16 bases lay in between. The DNA of the CDR3 is TGTGCCAGCAGCCCGGTGGAGACAGCCTCCTATGGCTACACCTTC. Encoded protein: CASSPVETASYGYTF.

The chain links TRBV18 to TRBJ1-4; D unclear. This CDR3 is 15 amino acids long. Trimming pared 3 bases from V and 8 bases from J, leaving 16 bases between. Germline CDR1 and CDR2: KGHSH and LQKENI. CDR3 region: CASSPPAGRGEKLFF. DNA for the CDR3: TGTGCCAGCTCACCCCCCGCCGGGAGAGGAGAAAAACTGTTTTTT.

The V call is TRBV5-1, the J call TRBJ2-2, with D possibly matching TRBD1 (5 bases). From germline, CDR1 is SGHRS and CDR2 YFSETQ. Trimming shortened V by 0 bases and J by 5 bases, and 11 bases separated the two germline ends. CDR3 size: 15 residues. The CDR3 nucleotides read TGCGCCAGCAGCTTGGCCACTTCAGGGACCGGGGAGCTGTTTTTT. Translation: CASSLATSGTGELFF.